A selection of T cell receptor beta chains follows, all from one sample in a study of radiation and T cells in renal cell carcinoma. Clones were read by immunoSEQ multiplex PCR, and TCRdb kept only the in-frame ones, dropping some. The table shows 130,000 to 150,000 clones, with 86% occurring only once. The material sequenced was blood, taken from a patient whose treatment included radiotherapy and nephrectomy. All receptors come from a woman aged 50 to 60 with renal cell carcinoma. CDR3s include the opening cysteine and the closing phenylalanine or tryptophan. D genes are given only for firm matches. The size of a clone is reported for some rows only, either as once, few or many, or as a class for expanded clones.

v_call	d_call	j_call	cdr3_length	clone_size	cdr3_nt	cdr3_aa
TRBV27	TRBD2	TRBJ2-2	15	-	TGTGCCAGCACTTCCCCGGGGGGGAACACCGGGGAGCTGTTTTTT	CASTSPGGNTGELFF
TRBV6-6	-	TRBJ2-7	14	-	TGTGCCAGCAGTTACTCCGGCAGGGGCGACGAGCAGTACTTC	CASSYSGRGDEQYF
TRBV5-6	TRBD1	TRBJ2-7	16	-	TGTGCCAGCAGCTGGCCCACGGACAGGGCGTACTACGAGCAGTACTTC	CASSWPTDRAYYEQYF
TRBV28	-	TRBJ1-5	14	few	TGTGCCAGCACCTTAGGGGGAGAGGGGCAGCCCCAGCATTTT	CASTLGGEGQPQHF
TRBV25-1	TRBD1	TRBJ1-2	17	-	TGTGCCAGCAGTCCATCCGGGACAGGGGTTTGGTACTATGGCTACACCTTC	CASSPSGTGVWYYGYTF
TRBV7-2	-	TRBJ2-3	13	-	TGTGCCAGCAGCTTAGGCCACGTGGATACGCAGTATTTT	CASSLGHVDTQYF
TRBV19	TRBD1	TRBJ1-5	12	-	TGTGCCATCTCGACAGGGAGTAAGCCCCAGCATTTT	CAISTGSKPQHF
TRBV25-1	-	TRBJ2-7	14	-	TGTGCCAGCAGTTATACCGGCAGCTCCTACGAGCAGTACTTC	CASSYTGSSYEQYF
TRBV28	TRBD1	TRBJ1-5	14	-	TGTGCCAGTAGACAGGGAAATAGCAATCAGCCCCAGCATTTT	CASRQGNSNQPQHF
TRBV6-1	TRBD1	TRBJ1-5	15	few	TGTGCCAGCAGACTCCGGACAGGTAGCAATCAGCCCCAGCATTTT	CASRLRTGSNQPQHF
TRBV19	TRBD1	TRBJ2-7	15	-	TGTGCCAGTAGTATAGGAGGGACAGGAGCCTACGAGCAGTACTTC	CASSIGGTGAYEQYF
TRBV27	-	TRBJ1-5	13	-	TGTGCCAGCAGTTCCCCGGGGAATCAGCCCCAGCATTTT	CASSSPGNQPQHF
TRBV27	-	TRBJ2-7	11	-	TGTGCCAGCAGTTTAGCCTACGAGCAGTACTTC	CASSLAYEQYF